Listed below are T cell receptor beta chains from one sample, sequenced in a study of T cells expressing NK-cell markers. TCRdb reprocessed the 5' RACE reads and keeps a single row for each CDR3 protein, giving no DNA. In total, the table holds roughly 390,000 distinct CDR3 sequences. Source material: blood T cells: a sorted CD56 or NKG2C T cell subset, CD4+ or CD8+ T cells, or bulk PBMC T cells (not recorded which). These receptors all come from a man between 18 and 69 years old in good health. Both conserved end residues are part of each CDR3.

TRBV2	TRBJ2-1	CASSKRGLDYNEQFF
TRBV3-1	TRBJ1-2	CASSQKAGYTF
TRBV5-1	TRBJ1-1	CASSAGGAAEAFF
TRBV12-3/TRBV12-4	TRBJ2-7	CASRAGGGDEQYF
TRBV24-1	TRBJ2-1	CATSDPPPRVREQFF
TRBV11-2	TRBJ2-1	CASSLGPSGGAYEQFF
TRBV28	TRBJ2-6	CASSSPGQGFSGANVLTF
TRBV18	TRBJ1-6	CASSPLDSGTGSSPLHF
TRBV6-5	TRBJ2-7	CASRGTGGSSYEQYF
TRBV20-1	TRBJ2-4	CSASGLAKNIQYF
TRBV4-1	TRBJ1-6	CASSPTGAGDNSPLHF
TRBV29-1	TRBJ2-4	CSAHGGGAGNIQYF
TRBV28	TRBJ1-4	CASSLRRGDEKLFF
TRBV20-1	TRBJ2-1	CSARITSGGAVEQFF
TRBV2	TRBJ2-2	CASSRGGSNTGELFF
TRBV9	TRBJ2-1	CASSVVAGGVSFEQFF
TRBV20-1	TRBJ2-1	CSAAGNPPNEQFF
TRBV10-3	TRBJ1-2	CAISAGTTNYGYTF
TRBV6-1	TRBJ2-7	CASRPSLTGADGQYF
TRBV5-1	TRBJ2-6	CASSLGTGQTGANVLTF
TRBV12-5	TRBJ2-3	CASGPDSTDTQYF
TRBV12-3/TRBV12-4	TRBJ1-5	CASSLTQGGNQPQHF
TRBV7-9	TRBJ1-1	CASSLTLNTEAFF
TRBV7-3	TRBJ2-6	CASSLMGGLGSGGANVLTF
TRBV30	TRBJ2-7	CAWSIGEIGSSYEQYF
TRBV7-9	TRBJ1-1	CASSQRGGQGNTEAFF
TRBV10-3	TRBJ1-2	CAISHDSPYGYTF
TRBV3-1	TRBJ1-4	CATRGVVEKLFF
TRBV6-1	TRBJ1-6	CASRRNTGEHSPLHF
TRBV19	TRBJ2-3	CASSVPGLAGADTQYF
TRBV18	TRBJ2-3	CASSPGTTTDTQYF
TRBV11-2	TRBJ2-1	CASSLRLGVSGQFF
TRBV11-2	TRBJ1-6	CASSLGGDRGVNSPLHF
TRBV6-1	TRBJ1-3	CASSEAHSSGNTIYF
TRBV4-1	TRBJ2-7	CASSQDGSANNYEQYF
TRBV6-1	TRBJ1-4	CASSGGTGEKLFF
TRBV2	TRBJ2-3	CAIPTAGSAGDTQYF
TRBV20-1	TRBJ2-7	CSAPPSGSTHEQYF
TRBV2	TRBJ1-2	CASNRVLYGYTF
TRBV6-4	TRBJ1-1	CASSERGGGGTEAFF
TRBV25-1	TRBJ1-3	CASSESVGGFSGNTIYF
TRBV11-3	TRBJ2-2	CASSPHPTVTGELFF
TRBV20-1	TRBJ2-1	CSARQVVSYNEQFF
TRBV6-1	TRBJ1-5	CASSGDTPAQHF
TRBV20-1	TRBJ1-5	CSARRTPTDSNQPQHF
TRBV19	TRBJ2-2	CASRRAGGDTGELFF
TRBV12-3/TRBV12-4	TRBJ1-2	CASSLGKGNSPNYGYTF
TRBV6-1	TRBJ1-3	CARRTGRSSSGNTIYF
TRBV10-3	TRBJ2-5	CAISQGAVETQYF
TRBV6-1	TRBJ2-5	CASSRTGGGETQYF
TRBV6-1	TRBJ2-1	CASTPGAGGPSSSYNEQFF
TRBV20-1	TRBJ2-1	CSAKILAGGPNEQFF
TRBV11-1	TRBJ2-7	CASSFGVAGAYEQYF
TRBV9	TRBJ2-1	CASSVRGDRVRNNEQFF